The 8 T cell receptor beta chains in this list originate from one sample, sequenced in a study of cytotoxic CD8 clonotypes in ibrutinib-treated CLL. Sequenced by immunoSEQ multiplex PCR; TCRdb stores in-frame clones only, minus some. In the table there are 200,000 to 250,000 clones, around three quarters of which are singletons. Material: PBMCs, obtained after 24 months of ibrutinib treatment. Source of these receptors: a human donor with chronic lymphocytic leukemia.

The gene calls are TRBV9 and TRBJ2-7; weak D call: TRBD1 (5 bases). V was clipped by 0 bases and J by 2 bases, with 9 bases between them. CDR3 length equals 14 residues. Germline V gene data show CDR1 as SGDLS and CDR2 as YYNGEE. For the CDR3, the DNA is TGTGCCAGCAGCGTAGGACAGATGCCCTACGAGCAGTACTTC. It translates to CASSVGQMPYEQYF. Supplemented by reference TRBV9 and TRBJ2-7, the full variable domain reads DSGVTQTPKHLITATGQRVTLRCSPRSGDLSVYWYQQSLDQGLQFLIQYYNGEERAKGNILERFSAQQFPDLHSELNLSSLELGDSALYFCASSVGQMPYEQYFGPGTRLTVT.

This rearrangement joins TRBV7-8 to TRBJ2-1; D is possibly TRBD2 (6 bases). Looked up from germline, CDR1 is SGHVS and CDR2 is FQNEAQ. The CDR3 covers 11 residues. Trimming stripped 5 bases from V and 13 bases from J, with 12 bases between. The CDR3 protein is CASSPTSLQFF. The CDR3 coding sequence is TGTGCCAGCAGCCCAACTAGCCTCCAGTTCTTC.

The chain joins TRBV18 to TRBJ2-2; possible D gene TRBD2, 6 bases. The CDR3 is made up of 16 amino acids. CDR1 and CDR2 (germline): KGHSH, LQKENI. Trimming took off 3 bases at V and 2 bases at J, with 13 bases between the two ends. The CDR3 DNA reads TGTGCCAGCTCACCGAGCGGGCCGGGCAACACCGGGGAGCTGTTTTTT. Translation: CASSPSGPGNTGELFF.

The rearrangement uses TRBV7-2 and TRBJ2-2; 7 bases match TRBD2. Germline CDR1 and CDR2: SGHTA and FQGNSA. The trim removed 7 bases at V and 4 bases at J, leaving 9 bases unmatched. The CDR3 loop spans 15 amino acids. The CDR3 sequence: CASILGPGGTGELFF. The CDR3 coding sequence is TGTGCCAGCATCCTCGGCCCGGGGGGCACCGGGGAGCTGTTTTTT.

The CDR3 protein is CASSERSQSQETQYF. DNA of the CDR3: TGTGCCAGTAGTGAAAGGTCGCAGTCACAAGAGACCCAGTACTTC. J is TRBJ2-5 and V is TRBV19; D is ambiguous. Germline CDR1 LNHDA, CDR2 SQIVND (reference sequence). Deletions cut 5 bases from V and 2 bases from J, with 15 bases between. The CDR3 spans 15 residues. Full variable domain (remainder filled in from reference TRBV19 and TRBJ2-5): DGGITQSPKYLFRKEGQNVTLSCEQNLNHDAMYWYRQDPGQGLRLIYYSQIVNDFQKGDIAEGYSVSREKKESFPLTVTSAQKNPTAFYLCASSERSQSQETQYFGPGTRLLVL.

The chain is built from TRBV6-5 and TRBJ1-4; 11 bases align to TRBD1. From germline, CDR1 is MNHEY and CDR2 SVGAGI. Trimming removed 6 bases from V and 11 bases from J; junction bases left unmatched: 8. The CDR3 contains 14 residues. The DNA for the CDR3 is TGTGCCAGCAGAATCGGACAGGGGGCGCAGAAACTGTTTTTT. Translated: CASRIGQGAQKLFF.

The rearrangement uses TRBV30 and TRBJ2-7, with D possibly being TRBD2 (6 bases). Germline V CDR1 and CDR2: GTSNPN, SVGIG (reference sequence). This CDR3 spans 16 amino acids. The ends were cut back, 0 bases at V and 0 bases at J, with 15 bases in the middle. CDR3 DNA sequence: TGTGCCTGGAGTGTACGGGGGTGCGCGAGCTCCTACGAGCAGTACTTC. This encodes CAWSVRGCASSYEQYF.

The gene calls are TRBV27 and TRBJ1-5, with D possibly being TRBD1 (6 bases). The CDR3 is 15 residues long. The V and J ends lost 2 bases and 0 bases respectively, with 8 bases between them. CDR1 and CDR2 from the germline V gene are MNHEY and SMNVEV (reference sequence). The CDR3 spells CASSLNRDSNQPQHF. The CDR3 DNA reads as TGTGCCAGCAGTTTAAACAGGGATAGCAATCAGCCCCAGCATTTT.